This entry features one T cell receptor (beta chain) sequence. Participants' own reports of clinical history determined their cohort assignment. V gave up 2 bases and J gave up 5 bases, with 7 bases separating them. CDR1 and CDR2 from the germline V gene are MNHEY and SMNVEV (reference sequence). The CDR3 has 13 residues. In the original workflow: Reference gene primer amplification yielded estimated nucleated cell counts. Method: immunoSEQ multiplex PCR; TCRdb's copy keeps in-frame clones and lacks some. V, J and clone size reflect that table, while D and trimming were determined from the DNA. The sample includes about 300,000 clones, 85% to 90% of them seen just once. This entry is derived from a study of blood T cell repertoires in COVID-19. Study at large: COVID-19 samples collected from the United States, Italy and Spain covered acute and convalescent phases.

The TCR was taken from a young man who had recovered from COVID-19. J is TRBJ1-5 and V is TRBV27; D remains ambiguous. Sequencing was done on a sample of PBMCs or T cells enriched from blood (not recorded which). The CDR3 nucleotides read TGTGCCAGCAGTTTAATACTGGATCAGCCCCAGCATTTT. Translation: CASSLILDQPQHF.